This TCR beta chain was captured by sequencing in a study of cytomegalovirus exposure and HLA in healthy donors. Study outcomes and limitations: HLA alleles showed associations with around 15,000 TCR beta sequences in a later analysis, at a 0.05 false discovery rate. Later on, an analysis showed TCR association rates differing by HLA locus, with DRB1 the most and HLA-C the fewest.

The CDR3 spans 13 residues. Germline V CDR1 and CDR2: SGHTA, FQGNSA. Germline trimming cut 5 bases from V and 5 bases from J; bases unmatched to any gene: 4. A remark on this clone: What it binds is unknown.

PCR primers comprised 60 Vbeta and 13 Jbeta primers. Per the original methods: In a later analysis, 70 million to 80 million unique TCR beta chains included roughly 11 million shared by two or more donors. The protocol was immunoSEQ multiplex PCR, while the TCRdb copy is restricted to in-frame clones and leaves out a portion. D and trimming come from the DNA, and the V and J calls and clone size come from that table. The table lists some 220,000 clones, 75% to 90% of them singletons. This receptor was identified in a woman between 18 and 30 years old in good health and CMV-seronegative. The rearrangement joins TRBV7-2 to TRBJ2-7, with TRBD2 matching over 9 bases. The sequenced material came from PBMCs. CDR3 nucleotides: TGTGCCAGCAGCCGGACTAGCGTCAACGAGCAGTACTTC. Residues: CASSRTSVNEQYF.